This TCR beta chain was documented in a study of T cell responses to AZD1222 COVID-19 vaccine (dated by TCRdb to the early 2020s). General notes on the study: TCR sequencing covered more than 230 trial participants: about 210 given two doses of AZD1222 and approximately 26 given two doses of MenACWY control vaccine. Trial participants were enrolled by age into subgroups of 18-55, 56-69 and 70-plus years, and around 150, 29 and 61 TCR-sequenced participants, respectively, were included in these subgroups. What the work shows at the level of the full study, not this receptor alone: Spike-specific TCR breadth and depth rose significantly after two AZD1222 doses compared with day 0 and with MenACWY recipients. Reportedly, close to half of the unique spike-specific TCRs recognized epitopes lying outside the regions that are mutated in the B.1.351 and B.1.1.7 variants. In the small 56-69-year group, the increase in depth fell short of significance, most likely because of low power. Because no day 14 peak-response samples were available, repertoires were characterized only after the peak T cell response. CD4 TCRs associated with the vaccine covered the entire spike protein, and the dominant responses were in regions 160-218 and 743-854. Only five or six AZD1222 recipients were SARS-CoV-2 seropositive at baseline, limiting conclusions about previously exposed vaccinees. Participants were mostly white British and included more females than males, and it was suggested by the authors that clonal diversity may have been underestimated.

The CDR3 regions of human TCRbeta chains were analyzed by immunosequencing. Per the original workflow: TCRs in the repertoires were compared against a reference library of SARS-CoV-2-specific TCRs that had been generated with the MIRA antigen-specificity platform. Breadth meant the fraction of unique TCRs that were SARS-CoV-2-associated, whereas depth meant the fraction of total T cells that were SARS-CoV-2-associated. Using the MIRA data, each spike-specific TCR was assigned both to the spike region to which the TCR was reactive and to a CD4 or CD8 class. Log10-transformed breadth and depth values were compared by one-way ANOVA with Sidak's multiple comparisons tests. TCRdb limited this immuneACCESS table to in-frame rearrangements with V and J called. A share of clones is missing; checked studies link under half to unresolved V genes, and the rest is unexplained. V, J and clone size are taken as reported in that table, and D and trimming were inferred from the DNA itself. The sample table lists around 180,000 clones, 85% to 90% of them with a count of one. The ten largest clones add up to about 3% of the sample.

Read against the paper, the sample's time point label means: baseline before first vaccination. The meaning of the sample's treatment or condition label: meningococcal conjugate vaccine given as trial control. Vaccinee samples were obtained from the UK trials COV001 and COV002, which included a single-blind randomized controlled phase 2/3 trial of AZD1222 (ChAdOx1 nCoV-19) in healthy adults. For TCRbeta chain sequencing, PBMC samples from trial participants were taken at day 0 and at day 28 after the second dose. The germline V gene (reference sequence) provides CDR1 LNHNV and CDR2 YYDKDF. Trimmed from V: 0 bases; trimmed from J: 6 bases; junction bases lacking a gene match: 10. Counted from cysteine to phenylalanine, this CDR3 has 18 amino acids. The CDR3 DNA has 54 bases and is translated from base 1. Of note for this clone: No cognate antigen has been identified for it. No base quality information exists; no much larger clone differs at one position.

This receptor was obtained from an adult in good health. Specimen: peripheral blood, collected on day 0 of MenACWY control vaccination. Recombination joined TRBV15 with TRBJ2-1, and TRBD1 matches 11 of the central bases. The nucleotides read TGTGCCACCAGCAGAGATAGATGGCTCGGGACAGGGGGCAATGAGCAGTTCTTC. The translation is CATSRDRWLGTGGNEQFF.